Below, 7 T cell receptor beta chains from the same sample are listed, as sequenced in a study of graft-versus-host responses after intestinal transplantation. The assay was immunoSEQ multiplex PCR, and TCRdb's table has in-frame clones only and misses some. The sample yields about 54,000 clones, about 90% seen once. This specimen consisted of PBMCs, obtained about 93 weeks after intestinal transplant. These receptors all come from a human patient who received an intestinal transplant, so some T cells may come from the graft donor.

CDR3 coding DNA: TGTGCCAGCAGCCAACCGCTAGCGGGGGGACTAAGCACAGATACGCAGTATTTT. Encoded protein: CASSQPLAGGLSTDTQYF. The chain recombines TRBV4-2 with TRBJ2-3, with 11 nucleotides matching TRBD2. Germline-derived CDR1 and CDR2 are LGHNA and YNFKEQ. The CDR3 runs to 18 residues. J lost 0 bases, V lost 2 bases, and 7 bases had no gene match.

CDR3 region: CASTTLMQGVTEAFF. The CDR3, as DNA: TGTGCCAGCACCACCCTTATGCAAGGGGTGACTGAAGCTTTCTTT. This chain links TRBV7-3 with TRBJ1-1; D is perhaps TRBD1 (5 bases). This CDR3 contains 15 residues. Per the germline V gene, CDR1 is SGHTA and CDR2 is FQGTGA. Trimming left V 7 bases short and J 5 bases short, with 20 bases between.

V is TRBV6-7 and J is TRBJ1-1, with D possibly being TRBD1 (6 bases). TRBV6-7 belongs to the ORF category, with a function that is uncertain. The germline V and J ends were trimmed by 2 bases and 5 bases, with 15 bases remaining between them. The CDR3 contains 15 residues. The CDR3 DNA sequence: TGTGCCAGCAGTTACCCGGGGGGGGCGAGGACTGAAGCTTTCTTT. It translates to CASSYPGGARTEAFF.

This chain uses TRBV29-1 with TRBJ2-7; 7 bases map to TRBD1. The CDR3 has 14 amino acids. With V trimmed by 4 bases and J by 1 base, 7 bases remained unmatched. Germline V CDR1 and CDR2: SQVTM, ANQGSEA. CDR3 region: CSVGWTGGSYEQYF. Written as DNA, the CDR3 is TGCAGCGTTGGATGGACAGGAGGATCCTACGAGCAGTACTTC.

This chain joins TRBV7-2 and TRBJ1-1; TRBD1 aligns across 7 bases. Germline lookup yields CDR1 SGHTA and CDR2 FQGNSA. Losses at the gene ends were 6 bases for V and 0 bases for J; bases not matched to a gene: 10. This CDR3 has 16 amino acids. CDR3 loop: CASRPTGAILNTEAFF. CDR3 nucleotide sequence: TGTGCCAGCAGACCTACAGGGGCCATTTTGAACACTGAAGCTTTCTTT.

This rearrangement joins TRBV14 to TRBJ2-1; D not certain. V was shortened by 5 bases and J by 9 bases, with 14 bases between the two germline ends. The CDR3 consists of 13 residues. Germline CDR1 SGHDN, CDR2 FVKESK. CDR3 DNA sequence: TGTGCCAGCAGCGACAATCCCTGGGGTGAGCAGTTCTTC. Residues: CASSDNPWGEQFF.

Written as DNA, the CDR3 is TGTGCCGCCTCACGGGACGACGGACATGGCTACACCTTC. Its translation: CAASRDDGHGYTF. This chain connects TRBV2 to TRBJ1-2; possible D gene TRBD1, 5 bases. Germline-derived CDR1 and CDR2 are SNHLY and FYNNEI. CDR3 length equals 13 residues. Trimming removed 11 bases at V and 6 bases at J, with 19 bases between.